Included here is one T cell receptor beta chain sequence, with context. The antigen is unknown. Germline assignment: CDR1 SGHVS and CDR2 FNYEAQ. CDR3 size: 14 residues. With 1 base removed from V and 0 bases from J, the gap between germline ends came to 6 bases. The data are from a study of graft-versus-host responses after intestinal transplantation. Study observations and caveats: Ileal or blood samples showed some GvH clones first, and such clones were also found in recipient marrow.

Some clones are missing from TCRdb's copy, which holds only in-frame ones; the method was immunoSEQ multiplex PCR. Among about 90,000 clones listed, 94% were seen once. Source: unstimulated CD4+ T cells sorted from spleen or lymph node cells, taken before transplant. The rearrangement joins TRBV7-6 to TRBJ1-2, with no clear D. The TCR originated in a human donor who was the organ donor for an intestinal transplant. DNA of the CDR3: TGTGCCAGCAGCTTAGGGGTCCCTAACTATGGCTACACCTTC. It codes for CASSLGVPNYGYTF.